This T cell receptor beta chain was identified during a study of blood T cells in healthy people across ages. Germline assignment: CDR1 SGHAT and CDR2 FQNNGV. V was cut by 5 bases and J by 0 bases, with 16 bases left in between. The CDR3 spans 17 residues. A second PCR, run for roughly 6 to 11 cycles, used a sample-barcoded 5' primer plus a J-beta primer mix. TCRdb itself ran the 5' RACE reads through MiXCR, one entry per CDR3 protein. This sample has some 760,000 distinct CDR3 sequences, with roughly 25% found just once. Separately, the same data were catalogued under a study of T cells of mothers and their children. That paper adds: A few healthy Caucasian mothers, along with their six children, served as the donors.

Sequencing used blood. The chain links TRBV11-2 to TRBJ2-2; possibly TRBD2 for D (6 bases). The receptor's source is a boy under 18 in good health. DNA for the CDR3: TGTGCCAGCAGCACCCTACCGGGGACTTCGAACACCGGGGAGCTGTTTTTT. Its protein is CASSTLPGTSNTGELFF.